The 13 T cell receptor beta chains below all came from one sample that was sequenced in a study of blood T cell repertoires in COVID-19. The data were produced by immunoSEQ multiplex PCR, yet TCRdb's version contains in-frame clones alone and is incomplete. The sample yields roughly 160,000 clones, 80% to 85% seen once. The sequenced material came from peripheral blood. The origin of the receptors is a man aged 18 to 30 with active or convalescent COVID-19.

CDR3 protein: CASSSPRVWVAGGPDEQFF. CDR3 bases: TGTGCCAGCAGCTCCCCCCGGGTTTGGGTAGCGGGAGGGCCCGATGAGCAGTTCTTC. The chain recombines TRBV11-3 with TRBJ2-1; 11 bases agree with TRBD2. The V gene end was trimmed by 4 bases and the J gene end by 8 bases; junction bases not matched to a gene: 19. Germline CDR1 and CDR2: SGHNT and YENEEA. The CDR3 sequence is 19 residues long.

The J gene is TRBJ2-1, the V gene TRBV5-1, with a tentative D call TRBD2 (5 bases). V dropped 4 bases and J dropped 8 bases, with 22 bases sitting between them. Germline-derived CDR1 and CDR2 are SGHRS and YFSETQ. This CDR3 has 16 residues. In DNA form, the CDR3 reads TGCGCCAGCAGCGGAGGAAGGGTTTCCGCAGACGATGAGCAGTTCTTC. Translated, it gives CASSGGRVSADDEQFF.

The rearrangement uses TRBV30 and TRBJ2-3; D is ambiguous. The germline gives CDR1 GTSNPN, CDR2 SVGIG (reference sequence). V was cut by 4 bases and J by 2 bases, with 4 bases left in between. This CDR3 has 11 residues. The chain's CDR3 is CAWTTTDTQYF. The CDR3 nucleotides read TGTGCCTGGACTACCACAGATACGCAGTATTTT.

This chain links TRBV9 with TRBJ1-4; tentative D call: TRBD1 (6 bases). The CDR3 is 16 amino acids. The germline V gene has CDR1 SGDLS and CDR2 YYNGEE. The V end lost 0 bases, the J end lost 5 bases, and 14 bases lay between the germline ends. CDR3 region: CASSVGSGGRNEKLFF. The CDR3 nucleotides are TGTGCCAGCAGCGTAGGATCCGGGGGGCGGAATGAAAAACTGTTTTTT. Using reference TRBV9 and TRBJ1-4 for the parts outside the CDR3, the full variable domain is DSGVTQTPKHLITATGQRVTLRCSPRSGDLSVYWYQQSLDQGLQFLIQYYNGEERAKGNILERFSAQQFPDLHSELNLSSLELGDSALYFCASSVGSGGRNEKLFFGSGTQLSVL.

This chain joins TRBV27 and TRBJ1-2; 7 bases are a match to TRBD1. The CDR3 length is 15 residues. Germline assignment: CDR1 MNHEY and CDR2 SMNVEV (reference sequence). V lost 4 bases and J lost 8; bases outside the gene matches: 13. The CDR3 nucleotides are TGTGCCAGCAGTTCCCCCGGACAGGTCGGGGAGGGCTACACCTTC. Translating gives CASSSPGQVGEGYTF.

The chain carries TRBV7-2 and TRBJ1-2, with D possibly matching TRBD1 (6 bases). The length of the CDR3 is 14 residues. Germline V lookup: CDR1 SGHTA, CDR2 FQGNSA. V was clipped by 5 bases and J by 8 bases, with 18 bases between them. Here the CDR3 DNA reads TGTGCCAGCAGCCCGAAGGCGGGGGCTGGGGGCTACACCTTC. Translation gives CASSPKAGAGGYTF.

This clone came up a few times. V gene TRBV5-1 combines with J gene TRBJ2-1, with 7 bases matching TRBD2. V was pared by 1 base and J by 0 bases, with 7 bases of the junction left unmatched. Per germline, CDR1 SGHRS and CDR2 YFSETQ. This CDR3 is built from 17 residues. Here the CDR3 reads CASSLKGGGSSYNEQFF. The CDR3 coding sequence is TGCGCCAGCAGCTTGAAGGGCGGGGGTAGCTCCTACAATGAGCAGTTCTTC.

This chain uses TRBV6-5 with TRBJ2-2; D possibly corresponds to TRBD2 (5 bases). Trimming left V 11 bases short and J 1 base short, with 8 bases between. The CDR3 totals 12 residues. Germline CDR1 is MNHEY and CDR2 is SVGAGI. CDR3 residues: CAGGLNTGELFF. Written as DNA, the CDR3 is TGTGCCGGCGGACTGAACACCGGGGAGCTGTTTTTT.

The genes are TRBV2 and TRBJ2-2, with D uncertain. V shed 8 bases and J shed 6 bases, with 10 bases lying between them. The V gene's germline CDR1 is SNHLY and CDR2 FYNNEI. The CDR3 covers 12 residues. The CDR3 nucleotides read TGTGCCAGCCTCCTTAGTCCCGGGGAGCTGTTTTTT. This encodes CASLLSPGELFF.

The sample holds one count of this clone. J is TRBJ1-6 and V is TRBV5-1; 9 bases line up with TRBD1. This CDR3 is built from 15 residues. J lost 8 bases, V lost 1 base, and 4 bases had no gene match. The germline V gene has CDR1 SGHRS and CDR2 YFSETQ. In DNA, the CDR3 is TGCGCCAGCAGCTTGACAGGGGGCGTTTATTCACCCCTCCACTTT. Protein sequence: CASSLTGGVYSPLHF. Supplemented by reference TRBV5-1 and TRBJ1-6, the full variable domain reads KAGVTQTPRYLIKTRGQQVTLSCSPISGHRSVSWYQQTPGQGLQFLFEYFSETQRNKGNFPGRFSGRQFSNSRSEMNVSTLELGDSALYLCASSLTGGVYSPLHFGNGTRLTVT.

This rearrangement joins TRBV12-5 to TRBJ1-5; TRBD1 aligns across 7 bases. Germline V CDR1 and CDR2: LGHNT, FRNRAP. The V gene end was trimmed by 4 bases and the J gene end by 6 bases; junction bases not matched to a gene: 12. This CDR3 has 16 amino acids. The CDR3 region has the DNA TGTGCTAGTGGTTACCCCGTGACAGGGCCGAGTCAGCCCCAGCATTTT. Its translation is CASGYPVTGPSQPQHF.

This clone was detected a few times. The chain joins TRBV5-5 to TRBJ2-5, with 7 bases that match TRBD2. J gave up 5 bases and V 1 base, and 5 bases lay outside the gene matches. The CDR3 sequence is 14 residues long. From germline, CDR1 is SGHKS and CDR2 YYEKEE (reference sequence). In DNA, the CDR3 is TGTGCCAGCAGCTTGTGGCGGGAGACGGAGACCCAGTACTTC. Protein sequence: CASSLWRETETQYF.

This chain links TRBV12-3 or TRBV12-4 with TRBJ2-1; 11 bases are a match to TRBD1. CDR3 length: 13 residues. J was trimmed by 12 bases and V by 5 bases; bases with no gene match: 6. CDR3 bases: TGTGCCAGCAGTGGGGGACAGGGGGGGCGGCAGTTCTTC. Its translation is CASSGGQGGRQFF.